Detailed here is one T cell receptor (beta chain). Its target is unknown. These data originate in a study of T cell responses to AZD1222 COVID-19 vaccine. Study-wide results and limits: At baseline, just five to seven AZD1222 recipients tested seropositive. There were mostly white British donors and more females than males, and clonal diversity was possibly underestimated. No day 14 peak samples; only post-peak repertoires were characterized.

Libraries were prepared by immunoSEQ multiplex PCR; TCRdb keeps only in-frame clonotypes and omits some of them. The sample yields roughly 150,000 clones, 91% seen once. The CDR3 loop spans 15 amino acids. CDR1 MDHEN and CDR2 SYDVKM come from the germline V gene. V shed 7 bases and J shed 0 bases, with 14 bases lying between them. Sequencing was performed on peripheral blood, taken on day 0 of AZD1222 vaccination. The receptor's source is an adult in good health. The J gene is TRBJ2-3, the V gene TRBV28; D remains ambiguous. The CDR3 loop reads CASTKGRSSTDTQYF. For the CDR3, the DNA is TGTGCCAGCACTAAGGGCAGATCTAGCACAGATACGCAGTATTTT.